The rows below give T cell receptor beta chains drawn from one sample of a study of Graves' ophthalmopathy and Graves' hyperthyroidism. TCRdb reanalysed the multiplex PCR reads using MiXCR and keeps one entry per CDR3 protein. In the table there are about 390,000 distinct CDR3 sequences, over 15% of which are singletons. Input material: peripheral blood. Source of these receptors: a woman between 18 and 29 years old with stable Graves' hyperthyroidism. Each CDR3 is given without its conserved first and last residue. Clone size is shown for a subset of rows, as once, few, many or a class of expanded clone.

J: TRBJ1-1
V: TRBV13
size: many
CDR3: ASSSYRGTEAF

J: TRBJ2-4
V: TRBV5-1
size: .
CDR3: ASSAGRTSGGAYIKY

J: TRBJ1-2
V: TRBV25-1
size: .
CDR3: ASRETGGNYGYT

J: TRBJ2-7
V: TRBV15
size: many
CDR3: ATSRGDRGYEQY

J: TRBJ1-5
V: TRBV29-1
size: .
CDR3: SALRQPQH

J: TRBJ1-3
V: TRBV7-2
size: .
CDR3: ASGTPSGNTIY

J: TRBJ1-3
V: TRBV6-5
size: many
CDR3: ASTLIGGQGSGNTIY

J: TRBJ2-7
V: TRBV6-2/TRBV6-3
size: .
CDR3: ASTYNAAYEQY

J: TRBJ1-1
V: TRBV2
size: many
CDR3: ASSERRGGNTEAF

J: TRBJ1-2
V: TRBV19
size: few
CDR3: ASRSTGYGYT

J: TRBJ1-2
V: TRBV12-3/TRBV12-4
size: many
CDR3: ASSYGTGRHYT

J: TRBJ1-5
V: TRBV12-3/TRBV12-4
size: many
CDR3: ASRGDTPRSQPQH

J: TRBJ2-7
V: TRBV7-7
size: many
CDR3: ASSAHPGQAYEQY

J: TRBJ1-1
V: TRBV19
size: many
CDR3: ASAPHSSYTEAF

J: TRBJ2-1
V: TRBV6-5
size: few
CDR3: ASSYPRERYNEQF

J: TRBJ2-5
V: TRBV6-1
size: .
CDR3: ASTYGGQGKGETQY

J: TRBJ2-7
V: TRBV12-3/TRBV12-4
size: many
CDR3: ASSFSIGTPHEQY

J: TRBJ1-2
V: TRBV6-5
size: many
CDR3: ASSYSETQVYT

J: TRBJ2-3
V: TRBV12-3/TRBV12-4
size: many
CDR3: ASSLDQPATDTQY

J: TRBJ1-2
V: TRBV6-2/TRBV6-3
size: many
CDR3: ASSYLLYGDSGYT

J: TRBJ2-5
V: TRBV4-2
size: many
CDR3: ASSQQQETQY

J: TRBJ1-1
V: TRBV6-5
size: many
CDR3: ASNLGQGNTEAF

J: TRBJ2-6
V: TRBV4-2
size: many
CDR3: ASSRTGQSGANVLT

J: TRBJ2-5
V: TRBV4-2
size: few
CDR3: ASSQERDREETQY

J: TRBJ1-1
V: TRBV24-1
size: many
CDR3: ATSDGQGLNTEAF

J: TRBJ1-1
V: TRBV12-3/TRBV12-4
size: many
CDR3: ASSLAGGGLRTEAF

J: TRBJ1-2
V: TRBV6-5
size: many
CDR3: ASSFLGGYT

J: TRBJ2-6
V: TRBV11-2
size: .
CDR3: ASSLGLLAGYSGANVLT